The 5 T cell receptor beta chains below come from one sample, sequenced in a study of T cell responses to AZD1222 COVID-19 vaccine. Measured with immunoSEQ multiplex PCR; TCRdb has only the in-frame clones, and not every one. The data contain about 97,000 clones, around nine tenths of them seen just once; the ten biggest clones take up just under 7.5%. The starting material was peripheral blood, obtained on day 0 of AZD1222 vaccination. The receptors here all came from an adult in good health.

The gene calls are TRBV27 and TRBJ2-1; D unclear. Looked up from germline, CDR1 is MNHEY and CDR2 is SMNVEV (reference sequence). The CDR3 is 14 residues long. V was shortened by 0 bases and J by 2 bases, with 5 bases between the two germline ends. The CDR3 loop reads CASSLSAAYNEQFF. The CDR3 coding sequence is TGTGCCAGCAGTTTATCGGCGGCCTACAATGAGCAGTTCTTC.

The CDR3 DNA reads TGTGCCAGCAGCCCGGACAGGGGAACTTTCAATGAGCAGTTCTTC. Protein sequence: CASSPDRGTFNEQFF. J is TRBJ2-1 and V is TRBV7-6, with 9 positions matching TRBD1. Germline V CDR1 and CDR2: SGHVS, FNYEAQ. The J segment lost 6 bases and the V segment lost 5 bases, leaving 8 bases of the junction unmatched. The CDR3 extends over 15 amino acids.

The chain couples TRBV3-1 (or the pseudogene TRBV3-2) to TRBJ1-5; D uncertain. The CDR3 contains 15 residues. Per the germline V gene, CDR1 is LGHDT and CDR2 is YNNKEL (reference sequence). V was pared by 4 bases and J by 0 bases, with 10 bases between. The CDR3 nucleotides are TGTGCCAGCAGCCGGTCAGAGTATAGCAATCAGCCCCAGCATTTT. This sequence encodes CASSRSEYSNQPQHF.

The chain links TRBV5-6 to TRBJ2-7, with D tentatively TRBD1 (6 bases). Germline-derived CDR1 and CDR2 are SGHDT and YYEEEE. The CDR3 is 15 residues long. With 4 bases removed from V and 0 bases from J, the gap between germline ends came to 14 bases. CDR3 nucleotides: TGTGCCAGCAGCGACAACAGGGTCCCCTCCTACGAGCAGTACTTC. Translating it yields CASSDNRVPSYEQYF.

The genes are TRBV7-2 and TRBJ2-1; TRBD1 matches 8 bases. CDR1 SGHTA and CDR2 FQGNSA come from the germline V gene. CDR3 size: 15 residues. V was pared by 4 bases and J by 0 bases, with 2 bases of the junction left unmatched. This CDR3 reads CASSSGGVSYNEQFF. The CDR3, as DNA: TGTGCCAGCAGCTCAGGGGGCGTCTCCTACAATGAGCAGTTCTTC.